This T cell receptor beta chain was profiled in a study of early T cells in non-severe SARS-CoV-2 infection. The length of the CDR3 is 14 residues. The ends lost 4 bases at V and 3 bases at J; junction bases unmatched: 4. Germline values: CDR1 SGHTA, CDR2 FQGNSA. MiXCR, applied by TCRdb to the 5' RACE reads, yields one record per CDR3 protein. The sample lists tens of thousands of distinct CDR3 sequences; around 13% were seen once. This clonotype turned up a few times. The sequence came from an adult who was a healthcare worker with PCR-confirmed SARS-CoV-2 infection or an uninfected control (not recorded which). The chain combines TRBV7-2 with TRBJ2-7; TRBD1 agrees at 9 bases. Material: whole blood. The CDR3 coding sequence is TGTGCCAGCAGCTACGGGACAGGGATCTACGAGCAGTACTTC. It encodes CASSYGTGIYEQYF.